The 6 T cell receptor beta chains below come from one sample, sequenced in a study of cytomegalovirus exposure and HLA in healthy donors. Amplification used 60 Vbeta primers and 13 Jbeta primers. Produced via immunoSEQ multiplex PCR; TCRdb's table is partial and in-frame only. Of about 130,000 clones listed, roughly three quarters are singletons. The specimen sequenced was PBMCs. All receptors come from a man under 40 in good health and CMV-seropositive.

The V and J genes are TRBV2 and TRBJ2-5, with 9 bases that match TRBD1. The DNA matches TRBJ2-7 better at its end, which makes the J call doubtful. Germline V gene sequence: CDR1 SNHLY, CDR2 FYNNEI. The CDR3 length is 14 residues. The CDR3 region is CASSRDREDYEQYF. DNA of the CDR3: TGTGCCAGCAGTCGGGACAGGGAGGACTACGAGCAGTACTTC.

The chain recombines TRBV30 with TRBJ1-2; TRBD1 agrees at 8 bases. Germline CDR1 GTSNPN, CDR2 SVGIG (reference sequence). V was clipped by 2 bases and J by 8 bases; unmatched bases: 10. This CDR3 spans 14 amino acids. In nucleotides, the CDR3 is TGTGCCTGGAGTCCCACGACAGGGGTGCGCGGCTACACCTTC. Its protein product is CAWSPTTGVRGYTF.

The chain couples TRBV6-4 to TRBJ2-7, with D tentatively TRBD2 (6 bases). Trimming took 2 bases from V and 0 from J, leaving 17 bases between them. Germline-derived CDR1 and CDR2 are MRHNA and SNTAGT. The length of the CDR3 is 17 residues. The chain's CDR3 is CASSDPQIADLSYEQYF. CDR3 DNA sequence: TGTGCCAGCAGTGACCCCCAGATAGCGGACCTCTCCTACGAGCAGTACTTC.

This rearrangement joins TRBV7-2 to TRBJ2-1; D remains unclear. Germline assignment: CDR1 SGHTA and CDR2 FQGNSA. This CDR3 contains 13 residues. The V end lost 8 bases, the J end lost 7 bases, and 15 bases lay between the germline ends. As DNA, the CDR3 is TGTGCCAGCTCCAACGGCTTGCGGAATGAGCAGTTCTTC. This encodes CASSNGLRNEQFF. Based on the CDR3 plus reference TRBV7-2 and TRBJ2-1, the full variable domain is GAGVSQSPSNKVTEKGKDVELRCDPISGHTALYWYRQSLGQGLEFLIYFQGNSAPDKSGLPSDRFSAERTGGSVSTLTIQRTQQEDSAVYLCASSNGLRNEQFFGPGTRLTVL.

The V gene is TRBV7-9, the J gene TRBJ2-5, with D unclear. The V end lost 5 bases, the J end lost 13 bases, and 17 bases lay between the germline ends. The germline V gene has CDR1 SEHNR and CDR2 FQNEAQ (reference sequence). The CDR3 contains 12 residues. The CDR3 protein is CASSQDPNPTYF. In nucleotides, the CDR3 is TGTGCCAGCAGCCAGGATCCAAACCCAACGTACTTC.

The chain has TRBV5-1 and TRBJ2-2; TRBD1 matches 7 bases. The CDR3 is 16 residues long. V trimming: 4 bases; J trimming: 0 bases; junction bases outside the gene matches: 6. Looked up from germline, CDR1 is SGHRS and CDR2 is YFSETQ. The CDR3 reads CASSVTGNANTGELFF. The CDR3 DNA reads TGCGCCAGCAGCGTGACAGGGAACGCGAACACCGGGGAGCTGTTTTTT.